The 18 T cell receptor beta chains reported below all come from one sample, sequenced in a study of shared clonotypes between healthy human individuals. Here immunoSEQ multiplex PCR was the method, and the copy in TCRdb shows in-frame clones only, minus some. The data contain some 2,100,000 clones, 85% to 95% of them seen just once; the ten biggest clones take up around 1.7%. Positively selected for CCR7, the CD45RO-negative cells used as naive CD8 cells excluded terminally differentiated effector memory CD45RA+ cells. Sequencing was done on a sample of naive CD8+ T cells from PBMCs. Receptors originate from a man in his late teens or twenties in good health. Some clones in this sample may be carry-over from other donors' samples.

The chain carries TRBV11-2 and TRBJ1-2; D gene unclear. In germline, CDR1 is SGHAT, CDR2 FQNNGV. The V and J ends lost 4 bases and 4 bases respectively, with 10 bases between them. This CDR3 is built from 13 residues. CDR3 loop: CASSSSGIYGYTF. CDR3 coding DNA: TGTGCCAGCAGCTCATCCGGAATCTATGGCTACACCTTC.

The chain joins TRBV28 to TRBJ1-5; D remains ambiguous. Germline values: CDR1 MDHEN, CDR2 SYDVKM. The CDR3 has 16 amino acids. The V and J ends lost 3 bases and 5 bases respectively, with 17 bases between them. DNA for the CDR3: TGTGCCAGCAGTTTCGTAGGGCGAAGTCTAGATCAGCCCCAGCATTTT. It specifies CASSFVGRSLDQPQHF.

The gene calls are TRBV4-3 and TRBJ2-2; 7 bases fit TRBD1. The germline V gene encodes CDR1 LGHNA and CDR2 YSLEER. The CDR3 runs 16 residues. Germline trimming cut 0 bases from V and 3 bases from J; bases unmatched to any gene: 4. CDR3 sequence: CASSQERGPYTGELFF. The DNA of the CDR3 is TGCGCCAGCAGCCAAGAGAGGGGGCCGTACACCGGGGAGCTGTTTTTT.

V gene TRBV29-1 combines with J gene TRBJ1-1; D is perhaps TRBD1 (6 bases). From germline, CDR1 is SQVTM and CDR2 ANQGSEA. The ends were cut back, 0 bases at V and 0 bases at J, with 17 bases in the middle. There are 17 residues in the CDR3. This CDR3 reads CSVEDRGQGKMNTEAFF. The DNA of the CDR3 is TGCAGCGTTGAAGATCGGGGGCAGGGGAAAATGAACACTGAAGCTTTCTTT.

As for this clone: The same CDR3 arises from other DNA sequences in this sample as well. The rearrangement uses TRBV29-1 and TRBJ2-1; D is unclear. CDR1 is SQVTM and CDR2 is ANQGSEA in the germline V gene. This CDR3 comprises 12 residues. CDR3 protein: CSVEFSYNEQFF. The DNA for the CDR3 is TGCAGTGTCGAGTTCTCCTACAATGAGCAGTTCTTC.

This clone was seen only a few times. Other DNA variants within this sample encode the same CDR3. The chain has TRBV5-6 and TRBJ1-2; D unresolved. The CDR3 is made up of 13 amino acids. Trimming took 0 bases from V and 0 from J, leaving 3 bases between them. In germline, CDR1 is SGHDT, CDR2 YYEEEE. The CDR3, as DNA: TGTGCCAGCAGCTTGGGGGCTAACTATGGCTACACCTTC. Translation: CASSLGANYGYTF.

This clone was found once. The chain combines TRBV6-5 with TRBJ1-2, with D tentatively TRBD1 (6 bases). The CDR3 extends over 14 amino acids. Trimming removed 4 bases from V and 6 bases from J, with 15 bases in between. The germline V gene has CDR1 MNHEY and CDR2 SVGAGI. The CDR3 bases are TGTGCCAGCAGTTTTTCCGAGGGGGTGGATGGCTACACCTTC. Protein: CASSFSEGVDGYTF.

The chain recombines TRBV4-1 with TRBJ2-1; 14 positions agree with TRBD2. Germline V gene lookup returns CDR1 MGHRA and CDR2 YSYEKL. V lost 4 bases to trimming and J lost 4 bases; unmatched junction nucleotides: 12. The CDR3 is 19 amino acids. The CDR3 DNA is TGCGCCAGCAGCCCAGGACTAGCGGGAGGAAAGGAGGAATACAATGAGCAGTTCTTC. It codes for CASSPGLAGGKEEYNEQFF.

The chain is built from TRBV27 and TRBJ2-7; 7 positions match TRBD2. The CDR3 loop spans 19 amino acids. Looked up from germline, CDR1 is MNHEY and CDR2 is SMNVEV (reference sequence). The V and J ends lost 0 bases and 0 bases, in that order; junction bases with no gene match: 14. CDR3 residues: CASSLSGSLAATTSYEQYF. For the CDR3, the DNA is TGTGCCAGCAGTTTATCTGGATCGCTAGCGGCAACAACCTCCTACGAGCAGTACTTC.

The J gene is TRBJ2-2, the V gene TRBV6-5; D is possibly TRBD1 (5 bases). The V gene's germline CDR1 is MNHEY and CDR2 SVGAGI. V dropped 5 bases and J dropped 7 bases, with 11 bases sitting between them. This CDR3 is built from 13 residues. The CDR3 reads CASSPGQVGELFF. CDR3 nucleotide sequence: TGTGCCAGCAGTCCAGGGCAAGTCGGGGAGCTGTTTTTT.

The genes are TRBV4-1 and TRBJ2-2; 9 nucleotides line up with TRBD1. Germline loops: CDR1 MGHRA, CDR2 YSYEKL. This CDR3 is built from 18 residues. The ends lost 2 bases at V and 7 bases at J; junction bases unmatched: 14. CDR3 sequence (DNA): TGCGCCAGCAGCCAATTTTTTCGTCGGACAGGGGCGAGCGGGGAGCTGTTTTTT. Its protein is CASSQFFRRTGASGELFF.

Details on this clone: Other nucleotide sequences in the sample specify the same CDR3. The rearrangement uses TRBV9 and TRBJ1-1; no clear D gene. Trimming took off 0 bases at V and 8 bases at J, with 8 bases between the two ends. The V gene's germline CDR1 is SGDLS and CDR2 YYNGEE. CDR3 length equals 12 residues. CDR3 nucleotide sequence: TGTGCCAGCAGCGTAGGGGCGGAAGAAGCTTTCTTT. Its translation is CASSVGAEEAFF.

The chain links TRBV7-9 to TRBJ2-5; D is tentatively TRBD1 or TRBD2 (5 bases each). V shed 5 bases and J shed 2 bases, with 21 bases lying between them. The CDR3 covers 17 residues. Germline CDR1 is SEHNR and CDR2 is FQNEAQ (reference sequence). DNA for the CDR3: TGTGCCAGCAGCGACTGGGGACGGACGGAAAATCAAGAGACCCAGTACTTC. This gives the protein CASSDWGRTENQETQYF.

The genes are TRBV7-9 and TRBJ2-3; 7 nucleotides match TRBD2. V shed 0 bases, J shed 0 bases, and the junction held 3 bases outside the gene matches. From germline, CDR1 is SEHNR and CDR2 FQNEAQ (reference sequence). The length of the CDR3 is 16 residues. The chain's CDR3 is CASSLAGGPSTDTQYF. The CDR3, as DNA: TGTGCCAGCAGCTTAGCGGGAGGGCCTAGCACAGATACGCAGTATTTT.

The CDR3 DNA reads as TGTGCCAGCAGTAATCATCTACAGGGGCGCGGGTACGAGCAGTACTTC. Residues: CASSNHLQGRGYEQYF. The chain employs TRBV28 and TRBJ2-7; 7 nucleotides align to TRBD1. Trimming at V came to 5 bases and at J to 4 bases, leaving 14 bases not matched to a gene. CDR1 is MDHEN and CDR2 is SYDVKM in the germline V gene. The CDR3 spans 16 residues.

The CDR3 sequence is CASSWGPSTGKYEQYF. CDR3 DNA: TGTGCCAGCAGTTGGGGGCCTTCGACAGGGAAATACGAGCAGTACTTC. This chain links TRBV27 with TRBJ2-7; the match to TRBD1 covers 7 bases. J lost 4 bases, V lost 4 bases, and 13 bases had no gene match. Looked up from germline, CDR1 is MNHEY and CDR2 is SMNVEV (reference sequence). The CDR3 has 16 amino acids.

The rearrangement links TRBV2 to TRBJ2-5; TRBD2 agrees at 9 bases. J gave up 5 bases and V 5 bases, and 9 bases lay outside the gene matches. The germline V gene encodes CDR1 SNHLY and CDR2 FYNNEI. The CDR3 runs to 15 residues. The CDR3 nucleotides are TGTGCCAGCAGTAGCGGCGGGAGGGCCGGGGAGACCCAGTACTTC. It specifies CASSSGGRAGETQYF.

The gene calls are TRBV27 and TRBJ2-1; TRBD2 agrees at 9 bases. Germline-derived CDR1 and CDR2 are MNHEY and SMNVEV (reference sequence). This CDR3 is built from 21 residues. Trimming at V came to 6 bases and at J to 7 bases, leaving 28 bases not matched to a gene. Here the CDR3 reads CASSIQTGISPGTSPPNEQFF. The CDR3 nucleotides are TGTGCCAGCAGCATACAAACCGGAATCTCTCCCGGGACTAGCCCCCCTAATGAGCAGTTCTTC.